This T cell receptor (beta chain) is drawn from a study of control samples from healthy donors and cancer patients. Between the trimmed V and J ends, which lost 4 bases and 11 bases, there was a span of 20 bases. The germline V gene encodes CDR1 GTSNPN and CDR2 SVGIG (reference sequence). This CDR3 region has 13 residues. Profiled with immunoSEQ multiplex PCR; TCRdb holds only in-frame clones, not every one. The table records about 93,000 clones, roughly nine tenths of them present only once. The V and J genes are TRBV30 and TRBJ1-1; D is possibly TRBD1 (6 bases). The TCR comes from a woman in her sixties or seventies in good health. The source material was blood. CDR3 coding DNA: TGTGCCTGGACGACTCGACAGGCCTACAAGGCTTTCTTT. Residues: CAWTTRQAYKAFF.